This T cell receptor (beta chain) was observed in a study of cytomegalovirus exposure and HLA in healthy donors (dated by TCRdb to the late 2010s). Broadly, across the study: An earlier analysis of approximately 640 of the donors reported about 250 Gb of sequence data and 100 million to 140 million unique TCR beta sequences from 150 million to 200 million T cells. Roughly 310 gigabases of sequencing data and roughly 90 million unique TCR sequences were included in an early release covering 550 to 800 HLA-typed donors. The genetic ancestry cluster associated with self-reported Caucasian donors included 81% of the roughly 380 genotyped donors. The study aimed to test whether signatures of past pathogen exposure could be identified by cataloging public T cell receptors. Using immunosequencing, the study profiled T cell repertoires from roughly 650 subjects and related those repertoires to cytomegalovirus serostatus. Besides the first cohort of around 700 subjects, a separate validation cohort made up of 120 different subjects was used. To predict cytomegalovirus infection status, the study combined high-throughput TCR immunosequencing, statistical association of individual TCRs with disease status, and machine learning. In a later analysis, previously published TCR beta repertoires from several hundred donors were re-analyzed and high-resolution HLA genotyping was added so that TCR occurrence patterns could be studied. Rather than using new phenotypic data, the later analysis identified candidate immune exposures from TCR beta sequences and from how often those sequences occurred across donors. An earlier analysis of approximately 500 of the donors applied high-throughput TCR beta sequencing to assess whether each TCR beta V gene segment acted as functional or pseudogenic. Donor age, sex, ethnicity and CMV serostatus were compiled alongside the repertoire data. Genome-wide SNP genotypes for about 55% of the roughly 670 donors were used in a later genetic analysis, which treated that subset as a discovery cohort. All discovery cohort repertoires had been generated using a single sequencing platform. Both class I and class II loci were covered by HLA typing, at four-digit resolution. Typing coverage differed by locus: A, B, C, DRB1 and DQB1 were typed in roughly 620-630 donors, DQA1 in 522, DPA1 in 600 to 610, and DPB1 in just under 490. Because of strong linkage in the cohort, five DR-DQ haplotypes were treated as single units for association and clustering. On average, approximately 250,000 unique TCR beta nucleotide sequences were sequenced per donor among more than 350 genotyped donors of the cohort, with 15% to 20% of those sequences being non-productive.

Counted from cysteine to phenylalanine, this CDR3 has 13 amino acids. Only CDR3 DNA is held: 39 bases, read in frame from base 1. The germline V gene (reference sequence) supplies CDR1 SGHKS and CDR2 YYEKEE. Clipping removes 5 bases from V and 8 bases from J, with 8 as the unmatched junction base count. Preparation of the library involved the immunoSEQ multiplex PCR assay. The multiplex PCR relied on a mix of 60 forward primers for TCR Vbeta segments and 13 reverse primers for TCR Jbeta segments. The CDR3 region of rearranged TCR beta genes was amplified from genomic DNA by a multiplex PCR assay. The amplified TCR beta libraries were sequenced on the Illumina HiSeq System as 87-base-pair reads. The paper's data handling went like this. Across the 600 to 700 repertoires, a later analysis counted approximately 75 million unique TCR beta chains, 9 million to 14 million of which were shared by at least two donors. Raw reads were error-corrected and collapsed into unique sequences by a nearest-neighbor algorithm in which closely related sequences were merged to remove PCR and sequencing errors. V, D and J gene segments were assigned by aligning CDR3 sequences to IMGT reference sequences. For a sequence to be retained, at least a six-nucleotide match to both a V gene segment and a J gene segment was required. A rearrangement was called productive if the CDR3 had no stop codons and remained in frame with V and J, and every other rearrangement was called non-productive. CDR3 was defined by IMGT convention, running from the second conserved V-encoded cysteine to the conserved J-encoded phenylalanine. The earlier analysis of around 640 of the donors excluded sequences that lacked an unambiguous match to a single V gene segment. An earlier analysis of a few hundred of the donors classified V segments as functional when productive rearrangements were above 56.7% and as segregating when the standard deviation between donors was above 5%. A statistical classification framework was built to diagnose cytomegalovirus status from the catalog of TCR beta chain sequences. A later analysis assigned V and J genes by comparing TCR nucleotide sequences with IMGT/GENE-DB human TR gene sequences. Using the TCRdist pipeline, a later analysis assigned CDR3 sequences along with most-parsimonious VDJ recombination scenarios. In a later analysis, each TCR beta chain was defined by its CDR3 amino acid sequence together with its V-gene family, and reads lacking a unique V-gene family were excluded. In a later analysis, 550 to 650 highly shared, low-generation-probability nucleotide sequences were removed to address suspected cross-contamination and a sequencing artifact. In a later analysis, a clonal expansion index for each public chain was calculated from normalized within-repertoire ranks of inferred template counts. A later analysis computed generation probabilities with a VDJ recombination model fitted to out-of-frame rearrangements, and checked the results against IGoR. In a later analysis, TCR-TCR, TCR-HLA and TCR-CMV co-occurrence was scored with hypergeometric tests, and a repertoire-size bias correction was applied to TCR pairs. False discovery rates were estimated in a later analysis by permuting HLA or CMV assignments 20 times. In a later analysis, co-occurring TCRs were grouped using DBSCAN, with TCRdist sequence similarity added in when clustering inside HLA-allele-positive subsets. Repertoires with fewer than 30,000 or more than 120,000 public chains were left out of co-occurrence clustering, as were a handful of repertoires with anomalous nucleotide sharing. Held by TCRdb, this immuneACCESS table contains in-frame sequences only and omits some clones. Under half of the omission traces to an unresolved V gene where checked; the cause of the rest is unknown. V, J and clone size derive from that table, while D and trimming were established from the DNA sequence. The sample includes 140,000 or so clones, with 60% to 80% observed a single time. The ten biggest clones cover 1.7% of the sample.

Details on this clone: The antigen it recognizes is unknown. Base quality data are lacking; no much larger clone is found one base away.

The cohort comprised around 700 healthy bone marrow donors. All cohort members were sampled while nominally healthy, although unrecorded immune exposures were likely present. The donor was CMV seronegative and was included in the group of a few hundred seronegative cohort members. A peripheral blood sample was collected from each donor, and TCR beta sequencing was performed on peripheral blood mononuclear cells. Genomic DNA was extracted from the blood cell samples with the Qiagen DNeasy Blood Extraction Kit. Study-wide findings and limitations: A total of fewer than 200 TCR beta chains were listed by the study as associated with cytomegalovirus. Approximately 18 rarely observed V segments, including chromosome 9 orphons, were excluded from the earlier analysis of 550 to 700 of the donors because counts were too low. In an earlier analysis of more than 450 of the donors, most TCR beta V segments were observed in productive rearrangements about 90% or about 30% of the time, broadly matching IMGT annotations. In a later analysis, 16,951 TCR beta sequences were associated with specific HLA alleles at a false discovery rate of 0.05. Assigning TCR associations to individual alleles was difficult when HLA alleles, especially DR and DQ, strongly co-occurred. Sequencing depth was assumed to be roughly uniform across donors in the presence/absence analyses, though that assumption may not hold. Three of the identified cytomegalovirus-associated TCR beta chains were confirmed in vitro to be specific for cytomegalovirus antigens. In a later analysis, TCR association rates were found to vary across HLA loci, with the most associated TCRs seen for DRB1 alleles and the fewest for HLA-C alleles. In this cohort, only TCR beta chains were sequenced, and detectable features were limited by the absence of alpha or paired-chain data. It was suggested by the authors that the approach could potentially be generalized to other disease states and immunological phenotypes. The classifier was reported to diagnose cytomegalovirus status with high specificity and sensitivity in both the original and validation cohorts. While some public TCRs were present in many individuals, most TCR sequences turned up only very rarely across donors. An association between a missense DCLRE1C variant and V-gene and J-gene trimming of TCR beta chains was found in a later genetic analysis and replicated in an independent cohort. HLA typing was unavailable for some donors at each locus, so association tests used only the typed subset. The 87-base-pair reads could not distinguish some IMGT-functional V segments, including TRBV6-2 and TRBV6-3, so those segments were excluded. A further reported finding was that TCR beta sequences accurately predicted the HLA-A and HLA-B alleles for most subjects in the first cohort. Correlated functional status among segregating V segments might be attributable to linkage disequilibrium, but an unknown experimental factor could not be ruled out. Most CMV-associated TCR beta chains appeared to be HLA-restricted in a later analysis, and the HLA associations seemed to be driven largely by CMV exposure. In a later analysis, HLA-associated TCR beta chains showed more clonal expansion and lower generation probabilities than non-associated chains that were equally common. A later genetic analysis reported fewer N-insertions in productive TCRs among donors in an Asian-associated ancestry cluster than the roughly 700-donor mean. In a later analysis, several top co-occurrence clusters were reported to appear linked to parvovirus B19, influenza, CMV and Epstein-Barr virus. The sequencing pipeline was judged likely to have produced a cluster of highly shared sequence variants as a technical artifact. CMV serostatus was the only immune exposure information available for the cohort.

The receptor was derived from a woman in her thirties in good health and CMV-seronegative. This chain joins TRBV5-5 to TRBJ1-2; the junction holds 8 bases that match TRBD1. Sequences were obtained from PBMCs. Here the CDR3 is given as CASRGQGERGYTF. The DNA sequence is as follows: TGTGCCAGCAGAGGACAGGGCGAGAGAGGCTACACCTTC.